Included here is one TCR beta chain sequence, with context. The entry originates in a study of cytomegalovirus exposure and HLA in healthy donors. A multiplex PCR was run with 60 Vbeta primers and 13 Jbeta primers. Profiling relied on immunoSEQ multiplex PCR, and the TCRdb table lists in-frame clones only, not all of them. The profile shows some 140,000 clones, roughly 70% of them singletons. Trimming removed 5 bases from V and 3 bases from J; junction bases left unmatched: 10. Per germline, CDR1 SGHNT and CDR2 YYREEE (reference sequence). The CDR3 sequence is 16 residues long. The rearrangement joins TRBV5-4 to TRBJ1-2, with 10 positions matching TRBD1. Sequencing was done on a sample of PBMCs. The receptor comes from a man younger than 30 in good health and CMV-seropositive. DNA of the CDR3: TGTGCCAGCAGTATTGCCGGGACAGGGGATTACTATGGCTACACCTTC. Translation: CASSIAGTGDYYGYTF.